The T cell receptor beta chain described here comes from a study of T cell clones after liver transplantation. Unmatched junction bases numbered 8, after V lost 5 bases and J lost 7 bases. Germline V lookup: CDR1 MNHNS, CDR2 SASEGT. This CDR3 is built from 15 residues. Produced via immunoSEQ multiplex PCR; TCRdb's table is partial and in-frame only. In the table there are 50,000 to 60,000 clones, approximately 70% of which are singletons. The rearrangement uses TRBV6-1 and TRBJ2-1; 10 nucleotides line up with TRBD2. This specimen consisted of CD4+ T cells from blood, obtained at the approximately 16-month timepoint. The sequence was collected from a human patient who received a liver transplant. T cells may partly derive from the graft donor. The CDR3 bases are TGTGCCAGCAGTTCCCGGAGCGGGAGGGGTAATGAGCAGTTCTTC. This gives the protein CASSSRSGRGNEQFF.